The clone carrying this TCR beta chain occurred a few times. Its antigen remains unknown. V was trimmed by 5 bases and J by 4 bases, leaving 9 bases between them. Germline V gene data show CDR1 as SGHAT and CDR2 as FQNNGV. The CDR3 covers 13 residues. The sample comes from a study of response to subunit inactivated influenza vaccine. The study, taken as a whole, reports: Authors suggested few new T cells are recruited by each seasonal influenza vaccination.

In TCRdb, the RT-PCR reads were re-called with MiXCR into one record per CDR3 protein. The sample lists about 190,000 distinct CDR3 sequences; about an eighth were seen once. The specimen was CD8+ T cells sorted from PBMCs, collected 5 days after vaccination. This receptor was taken from a man aged 45-65 years who received an inactivated influenza vaccine. The chain recombines TRBV11-2 with TRBJ1-5; D may be TRBD1 (5 bases). For the CDR3, the DNA is TGTGCCAGCAGCCAGGACATGAATCAGCCCCAGCATTTT. This sequence encodes CASSQDMNQPQHF.